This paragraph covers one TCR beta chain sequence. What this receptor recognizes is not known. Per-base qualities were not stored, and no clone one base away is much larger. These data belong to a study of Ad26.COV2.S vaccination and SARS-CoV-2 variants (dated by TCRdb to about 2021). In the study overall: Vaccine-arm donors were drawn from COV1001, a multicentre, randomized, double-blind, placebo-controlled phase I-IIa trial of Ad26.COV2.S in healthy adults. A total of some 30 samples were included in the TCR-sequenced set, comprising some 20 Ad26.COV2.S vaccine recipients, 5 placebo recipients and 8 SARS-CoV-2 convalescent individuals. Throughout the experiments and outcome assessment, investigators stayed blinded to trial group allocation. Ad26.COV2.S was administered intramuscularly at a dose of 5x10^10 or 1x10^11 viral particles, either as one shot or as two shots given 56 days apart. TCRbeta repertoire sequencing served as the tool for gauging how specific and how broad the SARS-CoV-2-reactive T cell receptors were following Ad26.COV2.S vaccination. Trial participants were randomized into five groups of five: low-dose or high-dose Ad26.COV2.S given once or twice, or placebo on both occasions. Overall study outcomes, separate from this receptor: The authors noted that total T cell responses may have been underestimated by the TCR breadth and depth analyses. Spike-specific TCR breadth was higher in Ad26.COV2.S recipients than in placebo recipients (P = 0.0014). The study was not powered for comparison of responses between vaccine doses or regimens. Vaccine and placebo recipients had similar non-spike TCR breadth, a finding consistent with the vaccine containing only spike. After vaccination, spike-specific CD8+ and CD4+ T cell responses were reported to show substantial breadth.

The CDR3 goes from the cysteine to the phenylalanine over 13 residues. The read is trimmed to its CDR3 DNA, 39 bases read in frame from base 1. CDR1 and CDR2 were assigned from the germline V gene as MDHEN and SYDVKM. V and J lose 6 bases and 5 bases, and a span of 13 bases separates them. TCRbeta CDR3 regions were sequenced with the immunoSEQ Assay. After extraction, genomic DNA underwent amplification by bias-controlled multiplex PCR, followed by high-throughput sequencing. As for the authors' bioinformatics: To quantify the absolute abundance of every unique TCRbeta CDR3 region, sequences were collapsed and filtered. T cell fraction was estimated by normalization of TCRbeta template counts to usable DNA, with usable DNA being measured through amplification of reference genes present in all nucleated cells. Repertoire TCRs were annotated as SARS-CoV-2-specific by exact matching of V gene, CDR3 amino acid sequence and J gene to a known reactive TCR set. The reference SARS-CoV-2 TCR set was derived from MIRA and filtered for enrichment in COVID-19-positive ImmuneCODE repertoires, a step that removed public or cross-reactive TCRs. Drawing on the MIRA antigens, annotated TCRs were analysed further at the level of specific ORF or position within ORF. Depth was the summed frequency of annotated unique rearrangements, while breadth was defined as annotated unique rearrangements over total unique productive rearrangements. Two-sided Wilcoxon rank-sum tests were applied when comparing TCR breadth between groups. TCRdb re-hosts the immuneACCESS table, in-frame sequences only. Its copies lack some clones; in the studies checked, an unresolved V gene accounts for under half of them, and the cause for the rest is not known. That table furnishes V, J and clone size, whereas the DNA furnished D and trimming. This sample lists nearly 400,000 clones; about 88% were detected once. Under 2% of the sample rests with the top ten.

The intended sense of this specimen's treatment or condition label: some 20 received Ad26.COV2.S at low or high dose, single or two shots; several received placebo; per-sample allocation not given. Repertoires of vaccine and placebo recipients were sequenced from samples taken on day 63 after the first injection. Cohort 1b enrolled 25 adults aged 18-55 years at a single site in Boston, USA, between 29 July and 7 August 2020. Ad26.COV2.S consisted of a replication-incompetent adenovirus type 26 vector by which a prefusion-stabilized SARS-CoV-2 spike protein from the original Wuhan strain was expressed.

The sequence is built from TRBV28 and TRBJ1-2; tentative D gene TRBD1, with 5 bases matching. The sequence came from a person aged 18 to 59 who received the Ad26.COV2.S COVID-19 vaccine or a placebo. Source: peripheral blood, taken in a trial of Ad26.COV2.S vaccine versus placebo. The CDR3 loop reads CASSTRDSYGYTF. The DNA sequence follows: TGTGCCAGCAGCACCCGAGACAGTTATGGCTACACCTTC.